A selection of T cell receptor beta chains follows, all from one sample in a study of OX40 agonist ivuxolimab in advanced cancers. Here immunoSEQ multiplex PCR was the method, and the copy in TCRdb shows in-frame clones only, minus some. This sample has around 60,000 clones; roughly 90% occur once, and the top ten carry roughly 0.66%. The sequenced sample was CD4+ or CD8+ T cells sorted from blood, obtained in a trial of the OX40 agonist ivuxolimab. Every receptor here comes from an adult with an advanced solid tumor such as melanoma, head and neck, liver or kidney cancer. Each CDR3 is given with its conserved first and last residue. Each record gives: clone size, D gene, V gene, J gene, CDR3 protein, CDR3 DNA. A D gene is named only where the DNA matches it firmly. Part of the rows lack a size; the others show once, few, many or a class for expanded clones.

>few|-|TRBV28|TRBJ1-2
CASSPPGEGYTF
TGTGCCAGCAGCCCCCCAGGGGAGGGCTACACCTTC
>few|TRBD2|TRBV16|TRBJ2-1
CASSWEGEQFF
TGTGCCAGCAGTTGGGAGGGTGAGCAGTTCTTC
>-|TRBD1|TRBV6-5|TRBJ1-1
CASTFRTGRNTEAFF
TGTGCCAGCACCTTCCGGACAGGGAGGAACACTGAAGCTTTCTTT
>-|-|TRBV7-3|TRBJ1-1
CASSSSRGTEAFF
TGTGCCAGCAGCTCATCCAGGGGTACTGAAGCTTTCTTT
>-|TRBD1|TRBV5-6|TRBJ2-1
CASSPLSPGQGSEQFF
TGTGCCAGCAGCCCGCTCAGCCCGGGACAGGGGAGTGAGCAGTTCTTC
>-|-|TRBV29-1|TRBJ2-2
CSASLGGTGELFF
TGCAGCGCCTCACTGGGGGGAACCGGGGAGCTGTTTTTT
>-|-|TRBV7-9|TRBJ1-5
CASSIGSNQPQHF
TGTGCCAGCAGTATTGGCAGCAATCAGCCCCAGCATTTT
>-|-|TRBV2|TRBJ2-1
CASGRANEQFF
TGTGCCAGCGGGCGTGCCAATGAGCAGTTCTTC
>-|-|TRBV10-3|TRBJ2-3
CAISERITDTQYF
TGTGCCATCTCCGAGCGGATCACAGATACGCAGTATTTT
>once|-|TRBV9|TRBJ2-3
CASSSGGGAFTDTQYF
TGTGCCAGCAGCAGCGGCGGGGGCGCGTTCACAGATACGCAGTATTTT
>-|-|TRBV6-1|TRBJ1-5
CASSVRHGSTRGNQPQHF
TGTGCCAGCAGTGTCCGACACGGCTCTACCAGGGGCAATCAGCCCCAGCATTTT
>-|TRBD2|TRBV4-1|TRBJ2-1
CASSPQRASGRAAYNEQFF
TGCGCCAGCAGCCCCCAACGGGCTAGCGGGAGGGCAGCCTACAATGAGCAGTTCTTC
>-|-|TRBV7-3|TRBJ2-1
CASSLMQTSTYNEQFF
TGTGCCAGCAGCTTAATGCAAACCAGCACCTACAATGAGCAGTTCTTC
>-|TRBD2|TRBV10-3|TRBJ2-3
CAVADQAGTTDTQYF
TGTGCCGTTGCGGATCAAGCGGGGACGACAGATACGCAGTATTTT
>-|-|TRBV19|TRBJ2-7
CASSIYKGFYEQYF
TGTGCCAGTAGTATCTATAAAGGATTTTACGAGCAGTACTTC
>-|-|TRBV19|TRBJ1-5
CASKGMGDSNQPQHF
TGTGCCAGTAAGGGTATGGGAGACTCCAATCAGCCCCAGCATTTT
>-|-|TRBV15|TRBJ2-5
CATRGWETQYF
TGTGCCACCAGGGGTTGGGAGACCCAGTACTTC
>-|-|TRBV19|TRBJ2-2
CASSIEQGIYGELFF
TGTGCCAGTAGTATTGAACAGGGAATCTACGGGGAGCTGTTTTTT
>-|-|TRBV28|TRBJ1-3
CASSSQGYGNTIYF
TGTGCCAGCAGTTCTCAGGGGTATGGAAACACCATATATTTT
>-|TRBD1|TRBV19|TRBJ2-7
CASSSRDSYDEQYF
TGTGCCAGTAGTTCCCGGGACAGTTACGACGAGCAGTACTTC
>-|-|TRBV7-7|TRBJ2-1
CASSLIASAFTGEQFF
TGTGCTAGCAGCCTAATAGCTAGCGCCTTTACGGGTGAGCAGTTCTTC
>-|TRBD1|TRBV28|TRBJ1-2
CASSPPTGGGHGYTF
TGTGCCAGCAGTCCACCGACAGGGGGCGGTCATGGCTACACCTTC
>-|-|TRBV11-2|TRBJ2-2
CASSLQGGTGELFF
TGTGCCAGCAGCTTACAGGGGGGTACCGGGGAGCTGTTTTTT
>once|-|TRBV7-2|TRBJ2-7
CASSLAGFYEQYF
TGTGCCAGCAGCTTAGCAGGGTTCTACGAGCAGTACTTC
>-|-|TRBV4-1|TRBJ2-1
CASSQEGTRGNEQFF
TGCGCCAGCAGCCAAGAAGGGACGAGAGGCAATGAGCAGTTCTTC
>-|-|TRBV28|TRBJ2-7
CASSLGPYYEQYF
TGTGCCAGCAGTCTTGGACCGTACTACGAGCAGTACTTC
>-|TRBD1|TRBV29-1|TRBJ2-7
CSVGTGGYEQYF
TGCAGCGTGGGGACAGGGGGCTACGAGCAGTACTTC
>-|-|TRBV19|TRBJ2-3
CASSPSGFSADTQYF
TGTGCCAGTAGTCCTTCAGGGTTCTCAGCAGATACGCAGTATTTT
>-|-|TRBV5-1|TRBJ1-5
CASSLERDQPQHF
TGCGCCAGCAGCTTGGAAAGGGACCAGCCCCAGCATTTT
>-|-|TRBV27|TRBJ2-1
CASSFALSSYNEQFF
TGTGCCAGCAGTTTTGCCTTAAGCTCCTACAATGAGCAGTTCTTC
>-|TRBD1|TRBV29-1|TRBJ2-7
CSVSTGGYEQYF
TGCAGCGTATCAACAGGGGGCTACGAGCAGTACTTC
>-|-|TRBV6-5|TRBJ1-3
CASSFQGGNTIYF
TGTGCCAGCAGTTTCCAGGGAGGAAACACCATATATTTT
>-|-|TRBV7-9|TRBJ2-7
CASSLAGLAGEQYF
TGTGCCAGCAGCTTAGCCGGGCTAGCAGGAGAGCAGTACTTC
>-|-|TRBV5-1|TRBJ2-7
CASRGDGSSYEQYF
TGCGCCAGCAGAGGGGATGGGTCCTCCTACGAGCAGTACTTC
>-|-|TRBV19|TRBJ1-4
CASSIYGSAEKLFF
TGTGCCAGTAGTATTTATGGGTCGGCTGAAAAACTGTTTTTT
>-|-|TRBV15|TRBJ1-2
CATSRVGSQEFKSNYGYTF
TGTGCCACCAGCAGAGTCGGCAGCCAAGAGTTTAAATCTAACTATGGCTACACCTTC
>few|TRBD2|TRBV4-1|TRBJ2-1
CASSQLDGRTGGNEQFF
TGCGCCAGCAGCCAACTAGACGGGAGGACCGGAGGCAATGAGCAGTTCTTC
>-|-|TRBV6-1|TRBJ2-7
CASSLTAVGSYEQYF
TGTGCCAGCAGTCTGACCGCGGTGGGCTCCTACGAGCAGTACTTC
>-|TRBD2|TRBV9|TRBJ2-3
CASSVRSGRSGTDTQYF
TGTGCCAGCAGCGTTCGTAGCGGGAGAAGTGGAACAGATACGCAGTATTTT
>-|-|TRBV30|TRBJ2-1
CAWSGTDNYNEQFF
TGTGCCTGGAGTGGGACAGATAACTACAATGAGCAGTTCTTC
>-|-|TRBV6-1|TRBJ1-2
CASSEALRRAGSYGYTF
TGTGCCAGCAGTGAAGCGCTTCGCAGGGCAGGGAGCTATGGCTACACCTTC